The rows below give T cell receptor beta chains drawn from one sample of a study of identical twins. A single record per CDR3 protein comes from TCRdb applying MiXCR to the 5' RACE reads. The repertoire includes hundreds of thousands of distinct CDR3 sequences, more than 6.5% of them detected once, and roughly 0.9% sits in the top ten. This sample also belongs to another study, concerning yellow fever vaccine responses in identical twins.

Material for sequencing was PBMCs. Receptors were obtained from a woman aged 18-35 years in good health. CDR3s include the opening cysteine and the closing phenylalanine or tryptophan. Fields, in order: CDR3 DNA, CDR3 protein, J gene, V gene, clone size, D gene. A D gene is named only where the DNA matches it firmly. Size values are once, few and many counts, or a class for expanded clones, and some rows have none.

DNA: TGTGCCAGCAGGGACAGGATTAGCTCCTACGAGCAGTACTTC
CDR3: CASRDRISSYEQYF
J: TRBJ2-7
V: TRBV2
size: -
D: TRBD1

DNA: TGTGCCAGCAGGGGGTGGGGGAAAGAGACCCAGTACTTC
CDR3: CASRGWGKETQYF
J: TRBJ2-5
V: TRBV6-1
size: -
D: -

DNA: TGTGCCAGCAGCGCCTATAGAGCAGATACGCAGTATTTT
CDR3: CASSAYRADTQYF
J: TRBJ2-3
V: TRBV7-3
size: -
D: -

DNA: TGCAGCGCTGGACTGGGGGGATTCTATGGCTACACCTTC
CDR3: CSAGLGGFYGYTF
J: TRBJ1-2
V: TRBV29-1
size: few
D: -

DNA: TGTGCCAGCAGTGGGCTAGCGGGACAGGATACGCAGTATTTT
CDR3: CASSGLAGQDTQYF
J: TRBJ2-3
V: TRBV3-1
size: -
D: TRBD2

DNA: TGTGCCAGCAGTTATAACGGAAATCAGCCCCAGCATTTT
CDR3: CASSYNGNQPQHF
J: TRBJ1-5
V: TRBV7-2
size: few
D: -

DNA: TGTGCCAGCAGTACCGGACGCCTAACCTACGAGCAGTACTTC
CDR3: CASSTGRLTYEQYF
J: TRBJ2-7
V: TRBV7-2
size: few
D: -

DNA: TGCGCCAGCAGCCAAGCCGCTAGCGGCTACGAGCAGTACTTC
CDR3: CASSQAASGYEQYF
J: TRBJ2-7
V: TRBV4-3
size: -
D: TRBD2

DNA: TGTGCCAGCAGTTTCAAACTAGCGGGAGATGTGCGAGAGACCCAGTACTTC
CDR3: CASSFKLAGDVRETQYF
J: TRBJ2-5
V: TRBV12-3/TRBV12-4
size: few
D: TRBD2

DNA: TGTGCCACCAGCAGTCGACAGGGACGGGAAAAACTGTTTTTT
CDR3: CATSSRQGREKLFF
J: TRBJ1-4
V: TRBV15
size: -
D: TRBD1

DNA: TGCGCCAGCAGCCAAATAGGAGTCCCTACGGGAAAACTGTTTTTT
CDR3: CASSQIGVPTGKLFF
J: TRBJ1-4
V: TRBV4-1
size: -
D: -

DNA: TGTGCCAGCAGCCCCGGGCGTTACAATGAGCAGTTCTTC
CDR3: CASSPGRYNEQFF
J: TRBJ2-1
V: TRBV7-6
size: many
D: -

DNA: TGTGCCATCTCAACCGGGACAGGGATCACCTACGAGCAGTACTTC
CDR3: CAISTGTGITYEQYF
J: TRBJ2-7
V: TRBV10-3
size: few
D: TRBD1

DNA: TGTGCCAGCAGCTTAGGCCGCTCCGGCCCTTCTTGGGGCAATGAGCAGTTCTTC
CDR3: CASSLGRSGPSWGNEQFF
J: TRBJ2-1
V: TRBV11-2
size: -
D: -

DNA: TGTGCCAGCAGCTTGCGTCTTGCTGGTGGCTACACCTTC
CDR3: CASSLRLAGGYTF
J: TRBJ1-2
V: TRBV5-6
size: -
D: -

DNA: TGTGCCAGTAGTCCGACAACGAACACTGAAGCTTTCTTT
CDR3: CASSPTTNTEAFF
J: TRBJ1-1
V: TRBV19
size: few
D: -

DNA: TGTGCCAGCAGCTTAGCGGATCAATATGGCTACACCTTC
CDR3: CASSLADQYGYTF
J: TRBJ1-2
V: TRBV7-2
size: few
D: -

DNA: TGTGCCAGCAGCTTAGAGCCGGACGCTGAAGCTTTCTTT
CDR3: CASSLEPDAEAFF
J: TRBJ1-1
V: TRBV7-2
size: -
D: -

DNA: TGTGCCAGCAGCAACTCGGATGCTAGCGGGACGGGCGAGCAGTACTTC
CDR3: CASSNSDASGTGEQYF
J: TRBJ2-7
V: TRBV7-2
size: -
D: TRBD2

DNA: TGTGCCAGCAGCCAAGGATCCATGAACACTGAAGCTTTCTTT
CDR3: CASSQGSMNTEAFF
J: TRBJ1-1
V: TRBV3-1
size: many
D: -

DNA: TGCAGTGCCCCGACAGCAGGGTTTACTGATACGCAGTATTTT
CDR3: CSAPTAGFTDTQYF
J: TRBJ2-3
V: TRBV20-1
size: few
D: -

DNA: TGCAGTGCTAGCTTGGGGCTAATGGGGGGGGAGCAGTACTTC
CDR3: CSASLGLMGGEQYF
J: TRBJ2-7
V: TRBV20-1
size: many
D: TRBD2

DNA: TGCGCCAGCAGCCAAGATCGGGGGAGTCAGAATCAGCCCCAGCATTTT
CDR3: CASSQDRGSQNQPQHF
J: TRBJ1-5
V: TRBV4-3
size: few
D: -

DNA: TGTGCCAGCTCACCAATTCCCCCGACAGGGACCACAGATACGCAGTATTTT
CDR3: CASSPIPPTGTTDTQYF
J: TRBJ2-3
V: TRBV18
size: few
D: TRBD1

DNA: TGTGCCAGCAAGACCTCGCCGCGACAGCCCCAAGAGACCCAGTACTTC
CDR3: CASKTSPRQPQETQYF
J: TRBJ2-5
V: TRBV28
size: many
D: -

DNA: TGTGCCAGCAGAAAGTCGGGGGACACTGAAGCTTTCTTT
CDR3: CASRKSGDTEAFF
J: TRBJ1-1
V: TRBV12-3/TRBV12-4
size: -
D: -

DNA: TGTGCCAGCAGCTTATCGAAGCGGGGGGGAACAGATACGCAGTATTTT
CDR3: CASSLSKRGGTDTQYF
J: TRBJ2-3
V: TRBV7-2
size: -
D: TRBD2

DNA: TGCGCCAGCAGCTTTAGAAAATTAGCGGGAACCTACAATGAGCAGTTCTTC
CDR3: CASSFRKLAGTYNEQFF
J: TRBJ2-1
V: TRBV5-1
size: many
D: TRBD2

DNA: TGTGCCACCAGTGATCCAGGGGGCCTCACCGGGGAGCCGTTTTTT
CDR3: CATSDPGGLTGEPFF
J: TRBJ2-2
V: TRBV24-1
size: -
D: TRBD1

DNA: TGTGCCAGCAGCGATATGAGAGGCAACTATGGCTACACCTTC
CDR3: CASSDMRGNYGYTF
J: TRBJ1-2
V: TRBV7-2
size: few
D: -

DNA: TGCAGCGTTGCGGACGGGGTCAACCACGAGCAGTACTTC
CDR3: CSVADGVNHEQYF
J: TRBJ2-7
V: TRBV29-1
size: few
D: -

DNA: TGCGCCAGCAGCCTCTCGAAGTCCCCCGATGGTTGGGATACGCAGTATTTT
CDR3: CASSLSKSPDGWDTQYF
J: TRBJ2-3
V: TRBV4-1
size: -
D: -

DNA: TGTGCCAGCAGTTCTAACAGGGCCACTGAAGCTTTCTTT
CDR3: CASSSNRATEAFF
J: TRBJ1-1
V: TRBV27
size: few
D: -

DNA: TGTGCCAGTAGTACCGGCCATCGACAAGAGACCCAGTACTTC
CDR3: CASSTGHRQETQYF
J: TRBJ2-5
V: TRBV19
size: -
D: -

DNA: TGCGCCAGCAGCTTGACTAGCGGGGGGGCTTTGAATGAGCAGTTCTTC
CDR3: CASSLTSGGALNEQFF
J: TRBJ2-1
V: TRBV5-1
size: many
D: TRBD2

DNA: TGCGCCAGCAGCCAAGATAGGGGGGGGACCTACAATGAGCAGTTCTTC
CDR3: CASSQDRGGTYNEQFF
J: TRBJ2-1
V: TRBV4-3
size: -
D: -

DNA: TGTGCCAGCAGCTTTGGGACCCCCTACGAGCAGTACTTC
CDR3: CASSFGTPYEQYF
J: TRBJ2-7
V: TRBV7-9
size: -
D: -

DNA: TGTGCCAGCAGTTTCCCCAGACAGAGCTCCTACAATGAGCAGTTCTTC
CDR3: CASSFPRQSSYNEQFF
J: TRBJ2-1
V: TRBV28
size: -
D: -

DNA: TGCGCCAGCAGCTTGGGGGGGACAGGAGATACGCAGTATTTT
CDR3: CASSLGGTGDTQYF
J: TRBJ2-3
V: TRBV5-1
size: many
D: TRBD1

DNA: TGTGCCAGCAGCAAGCAGGCAGGGATTAGCAATCAGCCCCAGCATTTT
CDR3: CASSKQAGISNQPQHF
J: TRBJ1-5
V: TRBV7-2
size: few
D: -

DNA: TGTGCCACCAAACCGTTATATTACTACGAGCAGTACTTC
CDR3: CATKPLYYYEQYF
J: TRBJ2-7
V: TRBV6-2/TRBV6-3
size: -
D: -

DNA: TGTGCCAGCAGCCTACGATTAGATACGCAGTATTTT
CDR3: CASSLRLDTQYF
J: TRBJ2-3
V: TRBV5-5
size: few
D: -

DNA: TGCAGTGCCGCTCACTTCACCCTGGACAGGGATTATTCTAATGGCTACACCTTC
CDR3: CSAAHFTLDRDYSNGYTF
J: TRBJ1-2
V: TRBV20-1
size: few
D: TRBD1

DNA: TGCGCCAGCAGCCAGGACCAGGGGGGGCACACCGGGGAGCTGTTTTTT
CDR3: CASSQDQGGHTGELFF
J: TRBJ2-2
V: TRBV4-3
size: few
D: -

DNA: TGTGCCAGCAGCCTGCGTGGACTAGCGGGGGCCAGCTCCTACAATGAGCAGTTCTTC
CDR3: CASSLRGLAGASSYNEQFF
J: TRBJ2-1
V: TRBV3-1
size: -
D: TRBD2

DNA: TGTGCCAGCAGTTTAAGTGAGGGCAGGGGGCTTGGCTACACCTTC
CDR3: CASSLSEGRGLGYTF
J: TRBJ1-2
V: TRBV12-3/TRBV12-4
size: -
D: TRBD1

DNA: TGTGCCAGCAGTTACTCGAAAAACTCAGGGTACGAGCAGTACTTC
CDR3: CASSYSKNSGYEQYF
J: TRBJ2-7
V: TRBV6-5
size: -
D: -

DNA: TGTGCCAGCAGCCATAGGGACAGGCCGAATGAGCAGTTCTTC
CDR3: CASSHRDRPNEQFF
J: TRBJ2-1
V: TRBV11-3
size: -
D: TRBD1

DNA: TGCAGTGCTAGAGAGCCGCCAACCTACGAGCAGTACTTC
CDR3: CSAREPPTYEQYF
J: TRBJ2-7
V: TRBV20-1
size: few
D: -

DNA: TGTGCCACCAGCAGACTTAATAGCGGGAAGCCCGGCCACATTCAGTACTTC
CDR3: CATSRLNSGKPGHIQYF
J: TRBJ2-4
V: TRBV15
size: -
D: TRBD2

DNA: TGCGCCAGCAGCTTGGCCCCACTACCCCTGGGGTCACCCCTCCACTTT
CDR3: CASSLAPLPLGSPLHF
J: TRBJ1-6
V: TRBV5-1
size: -
D: -

DNA: TGTGCCAGCAGCGTCGACAGGGATAACTATGGCTACACCTTC
CDR3: CASSVDRDNYGYTF
J: TRBJ1-2
V: TRBV7-2
size: few
D: TRBD1

DNA: TGCGCCAGCAGTGATATTGGGACAGCCGGAGGTTTTGATGAGCAGTTCTTC
CDR3: CASSDIGTAGGFDEQFF
J: TRBJ2-1
V: TRBV10-2
size: few
D: TRBD1

DNA: TGCGCCAGCAGCACTCGGACAGGGTTCGAGCAGTACTTC
CDR3: CASSTRTGFEQYF
J: TRBJ2-7
V: TRBV5-1
size: few
D: TRBD1

DNA: TGTGCCAGCAGCCGACTCGAATCCGGGAGCACAGATACGCAGTATTTT
CDR3: CASSRLESGSTDTQYF
J: TRBJ2-3
V: TRBV3-1
size: -
D: -